This T cell receptor beta chain was profiled in a study of blood T cell repertoires in COVID-19. The CDR3 runs 14 residues. The germline V gene encodes CDR1 GTSNPN and CDR2 SVGIG (reference sequence). Trimming pared 2 bases from V and 0 bases from J, leaving 8 bases between. Only in-frame clones appear in the TCRdb table, and some are missing; sequencing was by immunoSEQ multiplex PCR. This sample carries around 150,000 clones, about four fifths of them seen once, and the ten largest clones take more than 3%. Sequencing was performed on PBMCs or T cells enriched from blood (not recorded which). This clonotype originated in a woman aged 60 to 75 who had recovered from COVID-19. The rearrangement joins TRBV30 to TRBJ2-1; weak D call: TRBD2 (5 bases). The CDR3 spells CAWSSGSSYNEQFF. In DNA, the CDR3 is TGTGCCTGGAGTTCTGGGAGCTCCTACAATGAGCAGTTCTTC.